These 18 T cell receptor beta chains were sequenced from one sample in a study of OX40 agonist ivuxolimab in advanced cancers. The receptor library was made with the immunoSEQ multiplex PCR assay. TCRdb carries this immuneACCESS record with in-frame sequences only. Its versions omit some clonotypes, under half of them owing to an unresolved V gene in the studies checked, with the rest unexplained. The sample table contains some 45,000 clones; only one count was recorded for 85% to 90% of them. Approximately 5% of the sample is held by the ten biggest clonotypes. This specimen was CD4+ or CD8+ T cells sorted from blood, taken in a trial of the OX40 agonist ivuxolimab. These TCRs come from an adult with an advanced solid tumor such as melanoma, head and neck, liver or kidney cancer.

The CDR3 bases are TGCAGCGTTGAGGGGGCGACAGGGGGCAGGAACTATGGCTACACCTTC. Protein: CSVEGATGGRNYGYTF. This rearrangement joins TRBV29-1 to TRBJ1-2, with 10 bases aligning to TRBD1. The CDR3 has 16 amino acids. V was pared by 3 bases and J by 2 bases, with 9 bases of the junction left unmatched. Per germline, CDR1 SQVTM and CDR2 ANQGSEA.

The chain uses TRBV7-2 and TRBJ2-7; no definite D call. The CDR3 extends over 12 amino acids. V was clipped by 0 bases and J by 7 bases, with 7 bases between them. Germline CDR1 is SGHTA and CDR2 is FQGNSA. The CDR3 bases are TGTGCCAGCAGCTTAGCGGTGGGTGAGCAGTACTTC. It encodes CASSLAVGEQYF.

The genes are TRBV28 and TRBJ2-7; D is unclear. V shed 7 bases and J shed 0 bases, with 16 bases lying between them. Germline V lookup: CDR1 MDHEN, CDR2 SYDVKM. The CDR3 consists of 15 residues. In DNA form, the CDR3 reads TGTGCCAGCAACCGAGGACCGCCGAGCTCCTACGAGCAGTACTTC. Its translation: CASNRGPPSSYEQYF.

The rearrangement uses TRBV4-3 and TRBJ2-3; perhaps TRBD2 as D (6 bases). Germline CDR1 LGHNA, CDR2 YSLEER. Trimming removed 1 base from V and 0 bases from J, with 8 bases in between. This CDR3 spans 15 amino acids. The CDR3 sequence is CASSQALASTDTQYF. The DNA for the CDR3 is TGCGCCAGCAGCCAAGCCCTAGCGAGCACAGATACGCAGTATTTT.

V gene TRBV7-2 combines with J gene TRBJ1-3; D gene uncertain. The CDR3 consists of 14 residues. Germline-derived CDR1 and CDR2 are SGHTA and FQGNSA. V gave up 0 bases and J gave up 8 bases, with 11 bases separating them. In nucleotides, the CDR3 is TGTGCCAGCAGCTTAGCGGGAGGGCGACACACCATATATTTT. It is translated as CASSLAGGRHTIYF.

The chain has TRBV27 and TRBJ1-1; D is possibly TRBD1 (5 bases). Germline CDR1 and CDR2: MNHEY and SMNVEV (reference sequence). This CDR3 is 14 amino acids long. V gave up 2 bases and J gave up 6 bases, with 13 bases separating them. The chain's CDR3 is CASSLGPLGAEAFF. The DNA of the CDR3 is TGTGCCAGCAGTTTAGGCCCTCTGGGGGCTGAAGCTTTCTTT.

The chain has TRBV7-9 and TRBJ1-6; no clear D. The V gene's germline CDR1 is SEHNR and CDR2 FQNEAQ (reference sequence). There are 13 residues in the CDR3. Trimming stripped 6 bases from V and 10 bases from J, with 13 bases between. The CDR3 DNA reads as TGTGCCAGCAGTTCGGCCGAGCCCTCACCCCTCCACTTT. It codes for CASSSAEPSPLHF.

The genes are TRBV7-9 and TRBJ1-1; D is perhaps TRBD1 (5 bases). Germline values: CDR1 SEHNR, CDR2 FQNEAQ (reference sequence). There are 14 residues in the CDR3. Between the trimmed V and J ends, which lost 1 base and 1 base, there was a span of 7 bases. The CDR3 sequence is CASSLGGENTEAFF. For the CDR3, the DNA is TGTGCCAGCAGCTTAGGAGGGGAGAACACTGAAGCTTTCTTT.

This sequence joins TRBV2 and TRBJ2-7; maybe TRBD2 (6 bases). The CDR3 has 13 amino acids. Germline V gene lookup returns CDR1 SNHLY and CDR2 FYNNEI. V dropped 7 bases and J dropped 2 bases, with 12 bases sitting between them. The CDR3 loop is CASIHGGTYEQYF. Written as DNA, the CDR3 is TGTGCCAGCATCCACGGGGGAACCTACGAGCAGTACTTC.

V and J are TRBV7-3 and TRBJ2-2; 9 bases line up with TRBD2. The CDR3 is 16 amino acids. V dropped 0 bases and J dropped 7; count of bases not matched to a gene: 6. The germline CDR1 and CDR2 sequences are SGHTA and FQGTGA. CDR3 sequence (DNA): TGTGCCAGCAGCTTAACCGCGGGACTAGCAGGCGGGGAGCTGTTTTTT. Translated: CASSLTAGLAGGELFF.

This chain connects TRBV7-8 to TRBJ2-3, with 12 bases lining up with TRBD2. CDR1 and CDR2 from the germline V gene are SGHVS and FQNEAQ. This CDR3 is 17 amino acids long. The V gene end was trimmed by 6 bases and the J gene end by 5 bases; junction bases not matched to a gene: 12. CDR3 nucleotide sequence: TGTGCCAGCAGTCGGTCTAGCGGGAGGGCTGGGGTAGATACGCAGTATTTT. This gives the protein CASSRSSGRAGVDTQYF. Complete variable domain (other parts from reference TRBV7-8 and TRBJ2-3): GAGVSQSPRYKVAKRGQDVALRCDPISGHVSLFWYQQALGQGPEFLTYFQNEAQLDKSGLPSDRFFAERPEGSVSTLKIQRTQQEDSAVYLCASSRSSGRAGVDTQYFGPGTRLTVL.

Of note for this clone: The sample contains more than one DNA sequence encoding this CDR3. This rearrangement joins TRBV18 to TRBJ1-2; D might be TRBD1 (5 bases). Germline values: CDR1 KGHSH, CDR2 LQKENI. The CDR3 length is 15 residues. V was shortened by 2 bases and J by 0 bases, with 10 bases between the two germline ends. As DNA, the CDR3 is TGTGCCAGCTCACCAGCGACAGTTACTAACTATGGCTACACCTTC. Protein: CASSPATVTNYGYTF.

The rearrangement links TRBV27 to TRBJ2-5; 8 nucleotides align to TRBD2. Germline CDR1 reads MNHEY; CDR2 reads SMNVEV (reference sequence). The CDR3 is made up of 14 amino acids. V shed 2 bases and J 5 bases; nucleotides not matched to a gene: 4. The DNA of the CDR3 is TGTGCCAGCAGTTTAAGCGGGACTAGGGAGACCCAGTACTTC. Residues: CASSLSGTRETQYF.

The rearrangement links TRBV10-3 to TRBJ2-5; 12 positions match TRBD2. After removal of 3 bases from V and 4 bases from J, the junction contained 9 bases not matched to a gene. There are 17 residues in the CDR3. The V gene's germline CDR1 is ENHRY and CDR2 SYGVKD. CDR3 DNA sequence: TGTGCCATCAGTGAAACTAGCGGGGGGCTCCCTAGAGAGACCCAGTACTTC. Its protein is CAISETSGGLPRETQYF.

The chain is built from TRBV19 and TRBJ1-1, with D perhaps matching TRBD1 (5 bases). CDR1 and CDR2 from the germline V gene are LNHDA and SQIVND (reference sequence). The V end lost 3 bases, the J end lost 1 base, and 12 bases lay between the germline ends. The CDR3 is 15 amino acids. The CDR3 DNA is TGTGCCAGTAGTATTCGTGAGGGGACGAACACTGAAGCTTTCTTT. Translating gives CASSIREGTNTEAFF.

The CDR3 is CASSRTVDETQYF. The CDR3 nucleotides are TGTGCCAGTAGCAGAACAGTGGACGAGACCCAGTACTTC. V gene TRBV19 combines with J gene TRBJ2-5; unclear D gene. Germline loops: CDR1 LNHDA, CDR2 SQIVND (reference sequence). The CDR3 extends over 13 amino acids. V gave up 6 bases and J gave up 5 bases, with 13 bases separating them. The variable domain in full, with the rest retrieved from reference TRBV19 and TRBJ2-5, is DGGITQSPKYLFRKEGQNVTLSCEQNLNHDAMYWYRQDPGQGLRLIYYSQIVNDFQKGDIAEGYSVSREKKESFPLTVTSAQKNPTAFYLCASSRTVDETQYFGPGTRLLVL.

The CDR3 DNA follows: TGTGCCAGTAGTATGGGTAGGACGGAACACAATGAGCAGTTCTTC. This gives the protein CASSMGRTEHNEQFF. The chain joins TRBV19 to TRBJ2-1; D is unclear. V lost 3 bases, J lost 5 bases, and 14 bases lay in between. The CDR3 has 15 residues. The germline V gene has CDR1 LNHDA and CDR2 SQIVND (reference sequence). Filled out from reference TRBV19 and TRBJ2-1, the complete variable domain reads DGGITQSPKYLFRKEGQNVTLSCEQNLNHDAMYWYRQDPGQGLRLIYYSQIVNDFQKGDIAEGYSVSREKKESFPLTVTSAQKNPTAFYLCASSMGRTEHNEQFFGPGTRLTVL.

This sequence joins TRBV7-2 and TRBJ2-7; D possibly corresponds to TRBD2 (6 bases). The V and J ends lost 5 bases and 2 bases respectively, with 16 bases between them. Germline V CDR1 and CDR2: SGHTA, FQGNSA. The CDR3 loop spans 15 amino acids. The CDR3 sequence: CASSVRPGLTYEQYF. CDR3 DNA sequence: TGTGCCAGCAGCGTCAGACCGGGACTCACCTACGAGCAGTACTTC.